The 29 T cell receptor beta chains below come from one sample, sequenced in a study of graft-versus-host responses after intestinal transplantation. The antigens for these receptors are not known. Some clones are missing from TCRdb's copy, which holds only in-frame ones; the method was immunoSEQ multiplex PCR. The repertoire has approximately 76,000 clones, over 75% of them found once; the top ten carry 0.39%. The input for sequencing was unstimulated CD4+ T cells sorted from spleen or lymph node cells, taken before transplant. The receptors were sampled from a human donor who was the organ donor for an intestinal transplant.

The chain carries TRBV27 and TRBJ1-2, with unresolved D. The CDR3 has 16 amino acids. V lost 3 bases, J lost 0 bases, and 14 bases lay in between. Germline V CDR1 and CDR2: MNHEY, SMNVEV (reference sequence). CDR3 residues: CASSFIVGNSNYGYTF. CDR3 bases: TGTGCCAGCAGTTTTATAGTCGGGAACTCTAACTATGGCTACACCTTC.

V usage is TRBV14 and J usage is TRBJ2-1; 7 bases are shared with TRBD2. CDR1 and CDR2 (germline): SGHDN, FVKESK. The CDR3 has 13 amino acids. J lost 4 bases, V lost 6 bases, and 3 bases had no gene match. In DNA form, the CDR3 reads TGTGCCAGCAGAATGCGGGGGTACAATGAGCAGTTCTTC. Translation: CASRMRGYNEQFF.

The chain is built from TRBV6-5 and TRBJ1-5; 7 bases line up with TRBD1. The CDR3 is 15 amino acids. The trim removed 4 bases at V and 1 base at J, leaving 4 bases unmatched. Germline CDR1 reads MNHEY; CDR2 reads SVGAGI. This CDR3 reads CASSSDRASNQPQHF. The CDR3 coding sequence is TGTGCCAGCAGTTCAGACAGGGCAAGCAATCAGCCCCAGCATTTT.

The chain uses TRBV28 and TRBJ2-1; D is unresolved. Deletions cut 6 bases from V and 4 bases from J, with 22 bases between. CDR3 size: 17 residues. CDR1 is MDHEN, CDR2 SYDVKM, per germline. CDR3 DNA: TGTGCCAGCAGGGCCCCGACTTCCCGCGACCATTACAATGAGCAGTTCTTC. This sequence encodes CASRAPTSRDHYNEQFF.

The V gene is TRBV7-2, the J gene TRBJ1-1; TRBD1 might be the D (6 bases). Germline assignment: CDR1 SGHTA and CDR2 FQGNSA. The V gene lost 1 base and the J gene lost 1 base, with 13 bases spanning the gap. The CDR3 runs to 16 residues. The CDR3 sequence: CASSLGLGRGNTEAFF. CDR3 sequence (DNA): TGTGCCAGCAGCTTAGGCTTGGGCAGGGGGAACACTGAAGCTTTCTTT. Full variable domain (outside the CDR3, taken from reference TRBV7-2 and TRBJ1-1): GAGVSQSPSNKVTEKGKDVELRCDPISGHTALYWYRQSLGQGLEFLIYFQGNSAPDKSGLPSDRFSAERTGGSVSTLTIQRTQQEDSAVYLCASSLGLGRGNTEAFFGQGTRLTVV.

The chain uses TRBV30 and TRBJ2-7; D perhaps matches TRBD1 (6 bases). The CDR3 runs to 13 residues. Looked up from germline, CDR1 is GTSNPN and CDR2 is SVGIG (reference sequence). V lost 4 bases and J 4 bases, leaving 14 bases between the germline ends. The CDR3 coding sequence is TGTGCCTGGACTCCTCCCAGGGGATACGAGCAGTACGTC. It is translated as CAWTPPRGYEQYV.

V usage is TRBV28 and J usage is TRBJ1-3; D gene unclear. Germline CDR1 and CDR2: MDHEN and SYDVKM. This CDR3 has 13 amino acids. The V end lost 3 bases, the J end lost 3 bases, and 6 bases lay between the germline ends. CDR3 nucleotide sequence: TGTGCCAGCAGTTTTTCCTTTGGAAACACCATATATTTT. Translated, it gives CASSFSFGNTIYF.

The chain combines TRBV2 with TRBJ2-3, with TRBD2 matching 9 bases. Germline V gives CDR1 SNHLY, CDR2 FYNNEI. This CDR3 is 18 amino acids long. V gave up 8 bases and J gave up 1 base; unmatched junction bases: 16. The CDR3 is CASPRAGRGGGGTDTQYF. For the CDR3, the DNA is TGTGCCAGCCCCAGGGCTGGGCGGGGGGGAGGGGGCACAGATACGCAGTATTTT.

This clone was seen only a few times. CDR3 sequence (DNA): TGCAGCGTTGCGGGAGTGGGGCAGCCCCAGCATTTT. It yields the protein CSVAGVGQPQHF. The chain is built from TRBV29-1 and TRBJ1-5; D uncertain. This CDR3 spans 12 amino acids. V lost 4 bases and J lost 7, with 11 bases in between. Germline V gives CDR1 SQVTM, CDR2 ANQGSEA.

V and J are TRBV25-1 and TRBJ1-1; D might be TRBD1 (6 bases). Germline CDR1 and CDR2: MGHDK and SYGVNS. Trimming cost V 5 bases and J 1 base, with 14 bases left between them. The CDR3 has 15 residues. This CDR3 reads CASSRSLGGNTEAFF. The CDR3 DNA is TGTGCCAGCAGTCGAAGTCTAGGGGGGAACACTGAAGCTTTCTTT. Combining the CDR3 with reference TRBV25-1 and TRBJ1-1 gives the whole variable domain EADIYQTPRYLVIGTGKKITLECSQTMGHDKMYWYQQDPGMELHLIHYSYGVNSTEKGDLSSESTVSRIRTEHFPLTLESARPSHTSQYLCASSRSLGGNTEAFFGQGTRLTVV.

Written as DNA, the CDR3 is TGTGCCATCAGTTCGGGACAGCCCAAACCCCAGCATTTT. It translates to CAISSGQPKPQHF. The chain is built from TRBV10-3 and TRBJ1-5; 7 nucleotides match TRBD1. Trimming cost V 5 bases and J 10 bases; bases outside gene matches: 8. The germline CDR1 and CDR2 sequences are ENHRY and SYGVKD. The CDR3 extends over 13 amino acids.

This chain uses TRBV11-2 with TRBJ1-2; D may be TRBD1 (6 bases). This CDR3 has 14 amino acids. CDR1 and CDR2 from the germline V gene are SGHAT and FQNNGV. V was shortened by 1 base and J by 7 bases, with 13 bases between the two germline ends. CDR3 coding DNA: TGTGCCAGCAGCTTAGCTCTGGGGGCGGGTGGCTACACCTTC. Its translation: CASSLALGAGGYTF.

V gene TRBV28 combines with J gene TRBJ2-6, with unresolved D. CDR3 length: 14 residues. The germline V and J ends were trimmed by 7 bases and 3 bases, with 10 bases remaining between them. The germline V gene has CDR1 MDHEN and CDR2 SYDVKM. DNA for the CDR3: TGTGCCAGCACCGAGAGTGGTGGGGCCAACGTCCTGACTTTC. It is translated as CASTESGGANVLTF.

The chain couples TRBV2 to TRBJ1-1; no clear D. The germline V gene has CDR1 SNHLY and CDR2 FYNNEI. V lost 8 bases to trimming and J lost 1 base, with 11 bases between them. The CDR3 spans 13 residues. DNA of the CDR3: TGTGCCAGCTCGGGGAGGGCGAACACTGAAGCTTTCTTT. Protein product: CASSGRANTEAFF.

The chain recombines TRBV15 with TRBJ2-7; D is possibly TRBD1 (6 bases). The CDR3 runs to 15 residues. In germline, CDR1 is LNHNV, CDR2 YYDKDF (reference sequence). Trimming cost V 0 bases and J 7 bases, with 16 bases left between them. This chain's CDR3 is CATSRDGGQMEEQYV. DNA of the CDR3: TGTGCCACCAGCAGAGATGGGGGACAAATGGAGGAGCAGTACGTC.

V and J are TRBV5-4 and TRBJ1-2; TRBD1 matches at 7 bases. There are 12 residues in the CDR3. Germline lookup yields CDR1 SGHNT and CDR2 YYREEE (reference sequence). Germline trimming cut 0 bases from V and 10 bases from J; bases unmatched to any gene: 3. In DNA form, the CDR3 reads TGTGCCAGCAGCTTGGGACAGGGTGTCTACACCTTC. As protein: CASSLGQGVYTF.

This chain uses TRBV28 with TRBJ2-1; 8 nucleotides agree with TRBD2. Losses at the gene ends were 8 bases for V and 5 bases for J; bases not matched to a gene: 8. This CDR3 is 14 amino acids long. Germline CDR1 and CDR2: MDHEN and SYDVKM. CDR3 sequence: CASLGAGANNEQFF. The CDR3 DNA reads TGTGCCAGCCTGGGAGCGGGGGCGAACAATGAGCAGTTCTTC.

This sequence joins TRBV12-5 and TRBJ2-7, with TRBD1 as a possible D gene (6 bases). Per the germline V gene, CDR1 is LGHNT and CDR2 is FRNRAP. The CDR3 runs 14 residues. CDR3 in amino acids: CASGLCSRGSEQCV. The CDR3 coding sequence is TGTGCTAGTGGTTTGTGTAGCAGGGGAAGCGAGCAGTGCGTC.

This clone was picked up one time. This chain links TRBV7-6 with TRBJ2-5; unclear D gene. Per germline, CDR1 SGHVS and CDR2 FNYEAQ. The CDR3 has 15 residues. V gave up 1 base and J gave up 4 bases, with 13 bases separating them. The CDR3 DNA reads TGTGCCAGCAGCTTAGGAGGAGCCGCACCAGAGACCCAGTACTTC. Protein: CASSLGGAAPETQYF. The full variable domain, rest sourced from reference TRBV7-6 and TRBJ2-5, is GAGVSQSPRYKVTKRGQDVALRCDPISGHVSLYWYRQALGQGPEFLTYFNYEAQQDKSGLPNDRFSAERPEGSISTLTIQRTEQRDSAMYRCASSLGGAAPETQYFGPGTRLLVL.

CDR3 bases: TGTGCCACCAGCAGAAACCGGGACAGGGGGCAAGCTTTCTTT. Its protein is CATSRNRDRGQAFF. V gene TRBV15 combines with J gene TRBJ1-1, with TRBD1 matching over 12 bases. The CDR3 loop spans 14 amino acids. Germline CDR1 and CDR2: LNHNV and YYDKDF (reference sequence). V dropped 2 bases and J dropped 9; count of bases not matched to a gene: 4.

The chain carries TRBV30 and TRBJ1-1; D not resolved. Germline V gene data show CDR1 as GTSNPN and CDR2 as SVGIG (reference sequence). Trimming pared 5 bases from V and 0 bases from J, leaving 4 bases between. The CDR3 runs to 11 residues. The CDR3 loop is CAWGVNTEAFF. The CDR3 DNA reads TGTGCCTGGGGAGTGAACACTGAAGCTTTCTTT.

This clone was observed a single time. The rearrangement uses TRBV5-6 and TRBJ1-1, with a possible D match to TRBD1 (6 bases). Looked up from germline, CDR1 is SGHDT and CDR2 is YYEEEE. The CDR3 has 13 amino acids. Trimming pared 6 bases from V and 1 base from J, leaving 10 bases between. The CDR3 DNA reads TGTGCCAGCACTAAGGACAGGAACACTGAAGCTTTCTTT. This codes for CASTKDRNTEAFF.

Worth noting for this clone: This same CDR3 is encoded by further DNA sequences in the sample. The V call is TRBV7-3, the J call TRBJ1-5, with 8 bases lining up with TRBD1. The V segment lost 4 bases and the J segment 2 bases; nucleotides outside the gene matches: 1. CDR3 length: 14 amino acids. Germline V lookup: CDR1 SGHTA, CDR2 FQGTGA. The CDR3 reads CASSSTGGNQPQHF. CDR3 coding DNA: TGTGCCAGCAGCTCGACAGGGGGCAATCAGCCCCAGCATTTT.

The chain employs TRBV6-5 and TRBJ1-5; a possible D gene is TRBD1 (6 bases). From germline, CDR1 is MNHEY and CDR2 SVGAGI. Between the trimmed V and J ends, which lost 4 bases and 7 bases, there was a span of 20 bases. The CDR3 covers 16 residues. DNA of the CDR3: TGTGCCAGCAGTTTTTATGGGGCAGGGGCCGGGCAGCCCCAGCATTTT. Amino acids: CASSFYGAGAGQPQHF.

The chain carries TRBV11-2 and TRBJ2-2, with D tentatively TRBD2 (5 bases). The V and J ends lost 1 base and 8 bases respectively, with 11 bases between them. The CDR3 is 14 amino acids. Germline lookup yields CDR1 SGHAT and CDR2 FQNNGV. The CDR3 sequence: CASSLVLGMGELFF. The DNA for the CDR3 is TGTGCCAGCAGCTTAGTACTAGGAATGGGGGAGCTGTTTTTT.

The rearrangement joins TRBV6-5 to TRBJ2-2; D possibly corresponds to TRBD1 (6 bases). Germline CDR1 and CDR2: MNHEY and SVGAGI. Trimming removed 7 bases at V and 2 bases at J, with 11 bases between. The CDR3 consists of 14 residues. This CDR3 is CASTPGHNTGELFF. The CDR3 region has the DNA TGTGCCAGCACTCCGGGACACAACACCGGGGAGCTGTTTTTT.

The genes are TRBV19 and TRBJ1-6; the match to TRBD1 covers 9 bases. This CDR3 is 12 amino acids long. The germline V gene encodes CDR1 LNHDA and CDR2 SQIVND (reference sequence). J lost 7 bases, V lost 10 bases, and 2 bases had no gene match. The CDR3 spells CATGQGNSPLHF. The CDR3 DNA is TGTGCCACAGGACAGGGGAATTCACCCCTCCACTTT.

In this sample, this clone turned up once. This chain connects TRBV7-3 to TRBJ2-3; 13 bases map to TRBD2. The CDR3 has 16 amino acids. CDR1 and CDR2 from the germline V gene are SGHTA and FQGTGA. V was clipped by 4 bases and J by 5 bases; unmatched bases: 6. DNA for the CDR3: TGTGCCAGCAGCTCTACTAGCGGGGGGGCTAGAGATACGCAGTATTTT. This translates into CASSSTSGGARDTQYF.

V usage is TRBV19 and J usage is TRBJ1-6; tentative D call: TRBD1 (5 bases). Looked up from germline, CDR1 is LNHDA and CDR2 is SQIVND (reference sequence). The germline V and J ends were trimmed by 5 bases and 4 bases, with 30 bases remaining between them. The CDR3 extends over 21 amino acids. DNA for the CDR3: TGTGCCAGTAGTCCCCCGAGGTTTGGGGGGGTTGGTGCTCTGTATAATTCACCCCTCCACTTT. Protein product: CASSPPRFGGVGALYNSPLHF.